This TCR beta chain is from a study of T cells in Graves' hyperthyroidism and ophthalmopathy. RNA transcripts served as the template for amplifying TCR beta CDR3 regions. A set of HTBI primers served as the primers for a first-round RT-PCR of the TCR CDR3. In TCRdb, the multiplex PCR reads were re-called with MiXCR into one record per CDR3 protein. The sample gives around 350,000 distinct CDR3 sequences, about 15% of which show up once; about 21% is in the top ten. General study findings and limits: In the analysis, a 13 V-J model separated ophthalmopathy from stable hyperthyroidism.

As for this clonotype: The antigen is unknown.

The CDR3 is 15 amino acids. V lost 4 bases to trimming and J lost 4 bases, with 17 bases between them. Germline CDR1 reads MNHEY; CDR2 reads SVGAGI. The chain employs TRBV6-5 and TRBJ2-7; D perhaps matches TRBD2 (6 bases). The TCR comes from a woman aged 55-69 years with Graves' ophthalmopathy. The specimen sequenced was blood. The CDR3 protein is CASSWGVRGVYEQYF. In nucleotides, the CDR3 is TGTGCCAGCAGTTGGGGGGTTCGAGGTGTATACGAGCAGTACTTC.